This passage covers 23 T cell receptor beta chains from one sample sequenced in a study of T cell changes during pregnancy in multiple sclerosis. The protocol was immunoSEQ multiplex PCR, while the TCRdb copy is restricted to in-frame clones and leaves out a portion. The profile shows around 73,000 clones, around 94% of them singletons. The sequences come from peripheral blood, collected in the third trimester of pregnancy. The source of these receptors is a female donor in good health, enrolled as a control in a pregnancy study.

DNA for the CDR3: TGCAGCGTTGAGGAGAACATGAACACTGAAGCTTTCTTT. The encoded protein is CSVEENMNTEAFF. The rearrangement uses TRBV29-1 and TRBJ1-1; D is unresolved. The CDR3 consists of 13 residues. Germline assignment: CDR1 SQVTM and CDR2 ANQGSEA. V lost 3 bases and J 0 bases, leaving 8 bases between the germline ends.

The chain recombines TRBV11-2 with TRBJ1-2; maybe TRBD1 (5 bases). Trimming pared 1 base from V and 2 bases from J, leaving 14 bases between. CDR3 length: 16 amino acids. Germline V CDR1 and CDR2: SGHAT, FQNNGV. CDR3 amino acids: CASSLGSRQINYGYTF. The CDR3 nucleotides are TGTGCCAGCAGCTTAGGGTCGAGACAGATAAACTATGGCTACACCTTC.

The V gene is TRBV10-2, the J gene TRBJ2-5; TRBD2 agrees at 12 bases. Germline V gene lookup returns CDR1 WSHSY and CDR2 SAAADI. Unmatched junction bases numbered 0, after V lost 6 bases and J lost 1 base. The CDR3 has 14 residues. The CDR3 DNA reads as TGCGCCAGCAGACTAGCGGGGGGCCAAGAGACCCAGTACTTC. Its translation: CASRLAGGQETQYF.

V is TRBV19 and J is TRBJ2-1; the D is unclear. Germline values: CDR1 LNHDA, CDR2 SQIVND (reference sequence). The CDR3 length is 14 residues. Between the trimmed V and J ends, which lost 4 bases and 4 bases, there was a span of 11 bases. The CDR3 reads CASSRPGEYNEQFF. DNA for the CDR3: TGTGCCAGTAGTAGGCCAGGCGAATACAATGAGCAGTTCTTC.

The chain couples TRBV5-1 to TRBJ2-1, with TRBD2 matching 8 bases. The germline CDR1 and CDR2 sequences are SGHRS and YFSETQ. The CDR3 is made up of 15 amino acids. J lost 4 bases, V lost 4 bases, and 7 bases had no gene match. The CDR3: CASSVGTSTYNEQFF. The CDR3 DNA reads as TGCGCCAGCAGCGTGGGGACTAGTACGTACAATGAGCAGTTCTTC. Full variable domain (missing parts from reference TRBV5-1 and TRBJ2-1): KAGVTQTPRYLIKTRGQQVTLSCSPISGHRSVSWYQQTPGQGLQFLFEYFSETQRNKGNFPGRFSGRQFSNSRSEMNVSTLELGDSALYLCASSVGTSTYNEQFFGPGTRLTVL.

The chain combines TRBV18 with TRBJ2-2, with 10 nucleotides matching TRBD1. V dropped 3 bases and J dropped 4; count of bases not matched to a gene: 5. CDR1 is KGHSH, CDR2 LQKENI, per germline. The CDR3 spans 16 residues. CDR3 nucleotide sequence: TGTGCCAGCTCACCTTTCCGGGACAGGGGCACCGGGGAGCTGTTTTTT. Protein: CASSPFRDRGTGELFF.

The chain combines TRBV5-6 with TRBJ1-1; D is perhaps TRBD1 (6 bases). The germline CDR1 and CDR2 sequences are SGHDT and YYEEEE. V lost 4 bases, J lost 1 base, and 14 bases lay in between. This CDR3 is 15 amino acids long. The CDR3 sequence: CASSRGGGENTEAFF. The CDR3 DNA reads TGTGCCAGCAGCCGCGGGGGCGGTGAGAACACTGAAGCTTTCTTT.

This chain connects TRBV19 to TRBJ2-7; maybe TRBD2 (5 bases). The CDR3 consists of 14 residues. Trimming left V 3 bases short and J 0 bases short, with 9 bases between. Germline V gene sequence: CDR1 LNHDA, CDR2 SQIVND (reference sequence). The CDR3 sequence is CASSIYRDSYEQYF. The CDR3 coding sequence is TGTGCCAGTAGTATTTACCGGGACTCCTACGAGCAGTACTTC.

The chain combines TRBV7-8 with TRBJ2-1; the match to TRBD2 covers 9 bases. Germline CDR1 SGHVS, CDR2 FQNEAQ. This CDR3 is 19 amino acids long. Trimming at V came to 5 bases and at J to 0 bases, leaving 14 bases not matched to a gene. Here the CDR3 reads CASSIRGRAYRSSYNEQFF. CDR3 nucleotides: TGTGCCAGCAGCATTCGCGGGAGGGCCTATCGGAGCTCCTACAATGAGCAGTTCTTC.

The chain has TRBV27 and TRBJ1-3, with 7 bases matching TRBD1. The CDR3 is 19 residues long. Germline V gene sequence: CDR1 MNHEY, CDR2 SMNVEV (reference sequence). Trimming cost V 6 bases and J 0 bases; bases outside gene matches: 17. As DNA, the CDR3 is TGTGCCAGCAGCCCACAGGGGTTAACTCCAAGAATCTCTGGAAACACCATATATTTT. Protein sequence: CASSPQGLTPRISGNTIYF.

The chain uses TRBV5-1 and TRBJ1-1; tentatively, D is TRBD1 (5 bases). CDR1 SGHRS and CDR2 YFSETQ come from the germline V gene. V dropped 0 bases and J dropped 1 base, with 10 bases sitting between them. This CDR3 is 15 amino acids long. This chain's CDR3 is CASSLASGTNTEAFF. CDR3 coding DNA: TGCGCCAGCAGCTTGGCCAGCGGGACGAACACTGAAGCTTTCTTT.

The genes are TRBV29-1 and TRBJ1-2; perhaps TRBD1 as D (6 bases). V was clipped by 7 bases and J by 2 bases, with 14 bases between them. The CDR3 totals 13 residues. Germline loops: CDR1 SQVTM, CDR2 ANQGSEA. The CDR3, as DNA: TGCAGCGGGACCACAGGGCTGAACTATGGCTACACCTTC. It specifies CSGTTGLNYGYTF.

The J gene is TRBJ2-1, the V gene TRBV5-4; no definite D call. CDR3 length: 15 amino acids. Germline lookup yields CDR1 SGHNT and CDR2 YYREEE (reference sequence). The ends were cut back, 0 bases at V and 7 bases at J, with 14 bases in the middle. The CDR3 here is CASSLESRGSNEQFF. CDR3 bases: TGTGCCAGCAGCTTGGAGTCTAGAGGTAGTAATGAGCAGTTCTTC. The full variable domain, rest sourced from reference TRBV5-4 and TRBJ2-1, is ETGVTQSPTHLIKTRGQQVTLRCSSQSGHNTVSWYQQALGQGPQFIFQYYREEENGRGNFPPRFSGLQFPNYSSELNVNALELDDSALYLCASSLESRGSNEQFFGPGTRLTVL.

This chain links TRBV29-1 with TRBJ1-1, with a weak D call TRBD1 (5 bases). V was trimmed by 6 bases and J by 5 bases, leaving 19 bases between them. The CDR3 is 14 residues long. CDR1 is SQVTM and CDR2 is ANQGSEA in the germline V gene. Here the CDR3 reads CSVRMGGGGTEAFF. CDR3 bases: TGCAGCGTCCGAATGGGGGGGGGAGGGACTGAAGCTTTCTTT.

The V call is TRBV28, the J call TRBJ2-3, with D possibly being TRBD1 (5 bases). CDR3 length: 17 residues. The germline gives CDR1 MDHEN, CDR2 SYDVKM. The V gene lost 6 bases and the J gene lost 4 bases, with 23 bases spanning the gap. The DNA of the CDR3 is TGTGCCAGCAGGCCCGTAGACAGTCCCCGGGCCTCAGATACGCAGTATTTT. Protein product: CASRPVDSPRASDTQYF.

CDR3 bases: TGTGCCAGCAGCGAGGACAGGGGGCCCTATGGCTACACCTTC. Residues: CASSEDRGPYGYTF. The gene calls are TRBV5-4 and TRBJ1-2; 11 positions agree with TRBD1. Germline V gene data show CDR1 as SGHNT and CDR2 as YYREEE (reference sequence). This CDR3 spans 14 amino acids. Trimming took 4 bases from V and 4 from J; bases not matched to a gene: 3.

V and J are TRBV11-1 and TRBJ2-3; 9 bases line up with TRBD2. Germline CDR1 reads SGHAT; CDR2 reads FQDESV (reference sequence). This CDR3 region has 16 residues. Unmatched junction bases numbered 7, after V lost 5 bases and J lost 1 base. The CDR3 bases are TGTGCCAGCAGCGCAATAGCGGGAGTCGGCACAGATACGCAGTATTTT. Translating gives CASSAIAGVGTDTQYF.

This clone was seen only once. This chain uses TRBV9 with TRBJ2-7; 11 bases map to TRBD1. This CDR3 spans 17 amino acids. J lost 2 bases, V lost 3 bases, and 10 bases had no gene match. Germline V CDR1 and CDR2: SGDLS, YYNGEE. CDR3 sequence (DNA): TGTGCCAGCAGCGCGACAGTTCCGGGACAGGGGGCCTACGAGCAGTACTTC. Amino acids: CASSATVPGQGAYEQYF.

The chain has TRBV2 and TRBJ2-7; 9 bases line up with TRBD1. The trim removed 7 bases at V and 1 base at J, leaving 2 bases unmatched. This CDR3 contains 13 residues. The germline V gene has CDR1 SNHLY and CDR2 FYNNEI. In nucleotides, the CDR3 is TGTGCCAGCAAAGGGACAGGGTCCTACGAGCAGTACTTC. Its translation: CASKGTGSYEQYF.

The chain uses TRBV4-2 and TRBJ2-7, with 12 positions matching TRBD1. This CDR3 is built from 16 residues. Losses at the gene ends were 2 bases for V and 2 bases for J; bases not matched to a gene: 4. Germline CDR1 LGHNA, CDR2 YNFKEQ. Here the CDR3 reads CASSQPGQGATYEQYF. In DNA, the CDR3 is TGTGCCAGCAGCCAACCGGGACAGGGGGCCACCTACGAGCAGTACTTC.

The rearrangement joins TRBV28 to TRBJ1-2; no firm D call. The germline gives CDR1 MDHEN, CDR2 SYDVKM. This CDR3 is built from 15 residues. Trimming shortened V by 5 bases and J by 3 bases, and 16 bases separated the two germline ends. The CDR3 loop reads CASSPNIDVHYGYTF. The CDR3 DNA reads TGTGCCAGCAGTCCTAATATCGATGTTCACTATGGCTACACCTTC.

The chain couples TRBV4-1 to TRBJ1-1; the D gene is possibly TRBD1 (6 bases). The germline gives CDR1 MGHRA, CDR2 YSYEKL. The CDR3 is 15 amino acids. V dropped 2 bases and J dropped 0 bases, with 10 bases sitting between them. The DNA for the CDR3 is TGCGCCAGCAGCCAACTCCAGGGGATGAACACTGAAGCTTTCTTT. Translating gives CASSQLQGMNTEAFF.

This rearrangement joins TRBV29-1 to TRBJ2-3; 7 bases are a match to TRBD1. Per germline, CDR1 SQVTM and CDR2 ANQGSEA. With V trimmed by 1 base and J by 0 bases, 1 base remained unmatched. The CDR3 runs to 14 residues. CDR3: CSVEGRGSTDTQYF. The CDR3, as DNA: TGCAGCGTTGAAGGCAGGGGGAGCACAGATACGCAGTATTTT.